This is a list of T cell receptor beta chains from one sample in a study of T-cell memory formation after mild COVID-19. TCRdb analysed the 5' RACE reads with MiXCR anew, one entry per CDR3 protein. The sample holds 550,000 to 600,000 distinct CDR3 sequences, roughly 17% seen once. Source material: PBMCs or a T cell subset sorted from them (not recorded which). These receptors originate from an adult woman who had mild COVID-19 (a few samples of this study predate the infection). Cell type and time point are not known. Each CDR3 is given with its conserved first and last residue. D genes are given only for firm matches. Size tells how often a clone was seen (once, few, many) or the class of an expanded clone, and some rows leave it out.

NA | NA | TRBJ1-3 | TRBV6-5 | CASCLGGRGPGNTIYF | TGTGCCAGCTGTCTTGGGGGCAGGGGACCTGGAAACACCATATATTTT
NA | NA | TRBJ2-2 | TRBV9 | CASSVGRGGGELFF | TGTGCCAGCAGCGTAGGACGGGGTGGCGGGGAGCTGTTTTTT
NA | few | TRBJ2-1 | TRBV29-1 | CSVANNEQFF | TGCAGCGTTGCCAACAATGAGCAGTTCTTC
TRBD1 | few | TRBJ1-1 | TRBV10-3 | CAISGTGMNTEAFF | TGTGCCATCAGTGGGACAGGCATGAATACTGAAGCTTTCTTT
NA | few | TRBJ2-1 | TRBV12-3/TRBV12-4 | CASSFVGPSYNEQFF | TGTGCCAGCAGTTTCGTGGGACCCTCCTACAATGAGCAGTTCTTC
NA | NA | TRBJ2-5 | TRBV7-2 | CASSYTETQYF | TGTGCCAGCAGTTATACGGAGACCCAGTACTTC
NA | few | TRBJ2-5 | TRBV14 | CASSQEYETQYF | TGTGCCAGCAGCCAAGAATATGAGACCCAGTACTTC
NA | NA | TRBJ1-2 | TRBV4-1 | CACTPTDSNYGYTF | TGCGCCTGCACCCCTACCGACAGCAATTATGGCTACACCTTC
TRBD1 | few | TRBJ2-7 | TRBV7-9 | CASRKGTADYEQYF | TGTGCCAGCAGAAAGGGGACAGCTGACTACGAGCAGTACTTC
TRBD1 | NA | TRBJ1-4 | TRBV20-1 | CSARSQGVEKLFF | TGCAGTGCTAGAAGCCAGGGGGTCGAAAAACTGTTTTTT
NA | NA | TRBJ1-5 | TRBV4-1 | CASSQGGLATKQPQHF | TGCGCCAGCAGCCAAGGAGGTTTGGCAACGAAGCAGCCCCAGCATTTT
NA | NA | TRBJ2-7 | TRBV9 | CASSTLGDEQYF | TGTGCCAGCAGCACCTTAGGTGACGAGCAGTACTTC
TRBD2 | NA | TRBJ2-5 | TRBV29-1 | CSGETSLETQYF | TGCAGCGGAGAGACTAGCCTGGAGACCCAGTACTTC
NA | NA | TRBJ2-7 | TRBV24-1 | CATSDLEGSGEQYF | TGTGCCACCAGTGATTTGGAGGGGTCTGGCGAGCAGTACTTC
NA | many | TRBJ2-7 | TRBV12-3/TRBV12-4 | CASRDGSSYEQYF | TGTGCCAGCAGGGACGGGAGCTCCTACGAGCAGTACTTC
NA | few | TRBJ2-3 | TRBV4-2 | CASSQGKGGAGTDTQYF | TGTGCCAGCAGCCAGGGGAAGGGGGGCGCGGGCACAGATACGCAGTATTTT
NA | NA | TRBJ2-7 | TRBV5-1 | CASSLGSGDYEQYF | TGCGCCAGCAGCTTGGGATCAGGGGATTACGAGCAGTACTTC
NA | NA | TRBJ2-2 | TRBV7-9 | CASSLETQLELFF | TGTGCCAGCAGCTTAGAGACACAGCTGGAGCTGTTTTTT
NA | few | TRBJ1-2 | TRBV12-3/TRBV12-4 | CASSFFREGCTF | TGTGCCAGCAGTTTTTTCCGCGAGGGGTGCACCTTC
TRBD2 | few | TRBJ2-3 | TRBV7-2 | CASRRTSGSLTDTQYF | TGTGCCAGCAGAAGGACTAGCGGGAGTCTGACAGATACGCAGTATTTT
NA | NA | TRBJ2-1 | TRBV20-1 | CSARVPGSFNEQFF | TGCAGTGCTAGAGTCCCAGGGTCTTTCAATGAGCAGTTCTTC
NA | NA | TRBJ1-5 | TRBV29-1 | CSVGSENQPQHF | TGCAGCGTTGGATCCGAAAATCAGCCCCAGCATTTT
TRBD1 | few | TRBJ1-1 | TRBV7-6 | CASGRDRANTEAFF | TGTGCCAGCGGTAGGGACAGGGCGAACACTGAAGCTTTCTTT
NA | few | TRBJ2-7 | TRBV4-2 | CASSQARLATDEQYF | TGTGCCAGCAGCCAAGCGCGTCTAGCCACGGACGAGCAGTACTTC
TRBD1 | few | TRBJ1-1 | TRBV6-5 | CASSYYPTGGFSTEAFF | TGTGCCAGCAGTTACTACCCGACAGGGGGGTTCTCCACTGAAGCTTTCTTT
TRBD1 | few | TRBJ2-2 | TRBV5-1 | CASSGTGGRTGELFF | TGCGCCAGCAGCGGAACAGGGGGCCGGACCGGGGAGCTGTTTTTT
NA | few | TRBJ2-3 | TRBV13 | CASRSKVAVSTDTQYF | TGTGCCAGCAGATCCAAAGTAGCGGTTAGCACAGATACGCAGTATTTT
NA | NA | TRBJ2-3 | TRBV20-1 | CSANLGTDTQYF | TGCAGTGCTAACTTGGGGACAGATACGCAGTATTTT
NA | NA | TRBJ1-1 | TRBV20-1 | CSVSPMNTEAFF | TGCAGTGTGTCTCCCATGAACACTGAAGCTTTCTTT
NA | few | TRBJ1-3 | TRBV4-1 | CASSRPPPRADRPTGNTIYF | TGCGCCAGCAGCCGCCCGCCACCTCGGGCCGATCGCCCTACTGGAAACACCATATATTTT
NA | NA | TRBJ1-5 | TRBV12-3/TRBV12-4 | CASSSPPQPQHF | TGTGCCAGCAGTTCCCCCCCCCAGCCCCAGCATTTT
NA | NA | TRBJ2-3 | TRBV7-9 | CASSEASRTQYF | TGTGCCAGCAGCGAGGCCTCGCGTACGCAGTATTTT
TRBD1 | few | TRBJ2-6 | TRBV24-1 | CATSDQRDRAGANVLTF | TGTGCCACCAGTGATCAGCGAGACAGGGCTGGGGCCAACGTCCTGACTTTC
TRBD1 | NA | TRBJ1-4 | TRBV19 | CASSSDRGVDEKLFF | TGTGCCAGTAGCTCAGACAGGGGGGTGGATGAAAAACTGTTTTTT
TRBD2 | NA | TRBJ2-1 | TRBV19 | CASRLAAEQFF | TGTGCCAGTCGACTAGCGGCTGAGCAGTTCTTC
NA | NA | TRBJ2-7 | TRBV19 | CASSWAVLGSYEQYF | TGTGCCAGTAGTTGGGCAGTTCTTGGTTCCTACGAGCAGTACTTC